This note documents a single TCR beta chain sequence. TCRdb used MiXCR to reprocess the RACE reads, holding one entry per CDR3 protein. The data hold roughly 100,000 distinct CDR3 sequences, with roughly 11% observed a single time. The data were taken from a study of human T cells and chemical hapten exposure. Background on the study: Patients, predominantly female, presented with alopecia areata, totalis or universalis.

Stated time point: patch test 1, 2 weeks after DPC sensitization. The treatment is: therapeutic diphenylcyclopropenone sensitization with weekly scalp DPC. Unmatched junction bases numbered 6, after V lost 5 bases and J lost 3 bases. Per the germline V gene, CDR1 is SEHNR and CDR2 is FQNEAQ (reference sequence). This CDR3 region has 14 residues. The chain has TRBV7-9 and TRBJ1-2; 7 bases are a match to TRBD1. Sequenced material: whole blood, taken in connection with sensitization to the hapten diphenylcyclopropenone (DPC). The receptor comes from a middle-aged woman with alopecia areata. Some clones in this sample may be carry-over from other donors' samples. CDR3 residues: CASSPAGQDYGYTF. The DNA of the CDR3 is TGTGCCAGCAGCCCCGCCGGACAGGACTATGGCTACACCTTC.